The clone carrying this T cell receptor beta chain was seen a handful of times. This CDR3 comprises 15 residues. Germline-derived CDR1 and CDR2 are SNHLY and FYNNEI. V was shortened by 5 bases and J by 1 base, with 12 bases between the two germline ends. The data are from a study of T cell responses to AZD1222 COVID-19 vaccine. Study in general: Recipients boosted at about 4 weeks or about 12 weeks are pooled.

The table came from immunoSEQ multiplex PCR; TCRdb's copy has only in-frame clones and leaves some out. The sample has approximately 70,000 clones, around 90% seen once; the top ten hold around 24%. The chain couples TRBV2 to TRBJ1-5, with D uncertain. This receptor was identified in an adult in good health. Specimen: peripheral blood, collected on day 0 of AZD1222 vaccination. CDR3 protein: CASSLDGLSNQPQHF. CDR3 nucleotide sequence: TGTGCCAGCAGTCTGGACGGCTTAAGCAATCAGCCCCAGCATTTT.